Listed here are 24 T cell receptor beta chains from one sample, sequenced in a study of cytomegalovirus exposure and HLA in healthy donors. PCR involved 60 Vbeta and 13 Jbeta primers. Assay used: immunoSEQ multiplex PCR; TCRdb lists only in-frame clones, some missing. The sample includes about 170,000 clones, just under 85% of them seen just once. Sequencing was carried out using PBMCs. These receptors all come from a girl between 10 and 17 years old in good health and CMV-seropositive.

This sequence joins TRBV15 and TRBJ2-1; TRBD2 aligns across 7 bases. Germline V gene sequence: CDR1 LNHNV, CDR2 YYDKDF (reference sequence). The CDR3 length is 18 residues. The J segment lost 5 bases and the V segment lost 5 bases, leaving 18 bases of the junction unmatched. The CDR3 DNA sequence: TGTGCCACCAGCCCCAGATCGGGGGGTACGGGTTCCGACAATGAGCAGTTCTTC. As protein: CATSPRSGGTGSDNEQFF.

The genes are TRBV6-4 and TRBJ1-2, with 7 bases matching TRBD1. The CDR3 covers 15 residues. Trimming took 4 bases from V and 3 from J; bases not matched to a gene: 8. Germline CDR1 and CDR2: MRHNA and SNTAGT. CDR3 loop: CASSAESGGDYGYTF. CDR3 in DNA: TGTGCCAGCAGTGCCGAATCAGGGGGAGACTATGGCTACACCTTC.

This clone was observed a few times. CDR3 amino acids: CASSDSASTGELFF. The CDR3 DNA is TGTGCCAGCAGTGACTCGGCTAGCACCGGGGAGCTGTTTTTT. The chain has TRBV6-4 and TRBJ2-2; unclear D gene. Germline CDR1 is MRHNA and CDR2 is SNTAGT. The CDR3 extends over 14 amino acids. Trimming took 0 bases from V and 4 from J, leaving 6 bases between them.

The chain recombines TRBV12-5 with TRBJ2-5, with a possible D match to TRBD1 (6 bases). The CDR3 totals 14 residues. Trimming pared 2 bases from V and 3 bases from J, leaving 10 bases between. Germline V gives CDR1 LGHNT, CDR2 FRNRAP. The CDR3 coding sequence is TGTGCTAGTGGTTTGTCAGGGGCTGAAGAGACCCAGTACTTC. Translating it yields CASGLSGAEETQYF.

CDR3 sequence (DNA): TGTGCCAGCAGCTTGAACGGAGGACAGCCGAACTATGGCTACACCTTC. Amino acids: CASSLNGGQPNYGYTF. The genes are TRBV5-6 and TRBJ1-2; D is possibly TRBD1 (6 bases). V dropped 1 base and J dropped 2 bases, with 15 bases sitting between them. The CDR3 has 16 residues. Germline CDR1 reads SGHDT; CDR2 reads YYEEEE.

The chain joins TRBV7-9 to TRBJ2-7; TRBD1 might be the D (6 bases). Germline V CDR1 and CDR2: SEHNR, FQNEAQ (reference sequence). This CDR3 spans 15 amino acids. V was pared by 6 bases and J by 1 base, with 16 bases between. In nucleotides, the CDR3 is TGTGCCAGCAGGGCAGGGGAGTCAAGGTCCTACGAGCAGTACTTC. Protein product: CASRAGESRSYEQYF.

This CDR3 is CASSELPGAAANTEAFF. The CDR3 DNA reads as TGTGCCAGCAGTGAACTGCCGGGAGCAGCGGCAAACACTGAAGCTTTCTTT. The rearrangement joins TRBV6-1 to TRBJ1-1; D remains unclear. Trimming removed 2 bases from V and 2 bases from J, with 18 bases in between. CDR1 is MNHNS, CDR2 SASEGT, per germline. The CDR3 has 17 amino acids.

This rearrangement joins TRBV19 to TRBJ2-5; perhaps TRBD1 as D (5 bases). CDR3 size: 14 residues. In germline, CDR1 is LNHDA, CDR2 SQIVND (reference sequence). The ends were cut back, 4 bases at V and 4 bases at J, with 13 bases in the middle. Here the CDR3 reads CASSTTREPETQYF. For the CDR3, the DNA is TGTGCCAGTAGTACAACCAGGGAACCAGAGACCCAGTACTTC.

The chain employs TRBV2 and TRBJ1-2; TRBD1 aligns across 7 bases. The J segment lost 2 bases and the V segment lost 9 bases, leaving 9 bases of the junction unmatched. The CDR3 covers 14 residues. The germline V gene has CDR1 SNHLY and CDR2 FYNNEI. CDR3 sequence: CASARGGGNYGYTF. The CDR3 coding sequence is TGTGCCAGTGCCCGAGGAGGGGGCAACTATGGCTACACCTTC.

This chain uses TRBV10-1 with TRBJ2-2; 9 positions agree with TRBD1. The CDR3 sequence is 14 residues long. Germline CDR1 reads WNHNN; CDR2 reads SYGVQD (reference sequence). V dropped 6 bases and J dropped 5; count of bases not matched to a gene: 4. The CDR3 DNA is TGCGCCAGCAGGGGGGACAGGGAAACCGGGGAGCTGTTTTTT. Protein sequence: CASRGDRETGELFF.

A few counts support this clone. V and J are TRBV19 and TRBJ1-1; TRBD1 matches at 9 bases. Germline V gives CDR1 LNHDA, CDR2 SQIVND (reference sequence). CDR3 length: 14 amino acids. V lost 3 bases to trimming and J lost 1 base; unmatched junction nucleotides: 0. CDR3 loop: CASSMGQGNTEAFF. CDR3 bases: TGTGCCAGTAGTATGGGACAGGGGAACACTGAAGCTTTCTTT.

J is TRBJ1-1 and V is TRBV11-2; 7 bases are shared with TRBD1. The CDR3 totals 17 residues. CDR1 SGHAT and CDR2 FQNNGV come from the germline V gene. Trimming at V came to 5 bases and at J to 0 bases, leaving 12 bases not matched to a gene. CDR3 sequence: CASSPRPGQLMNTEAFF. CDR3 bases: TGTGCCAGCAGCCCGCGACCGGGACAGTTGATGAACACTGAAGCTTTCTTT. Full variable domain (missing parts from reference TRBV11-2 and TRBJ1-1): EAGVAQSPRYKIIEKRQSVAFWCNPISGHATLYWYQQILGQGPKLLIQFQNNGVVDDSQLPKDRFSAERLKGVDSTLKIQPAKLEDSAVYLCASSPRPGQLMNTEAFFGQGTRLTVV.

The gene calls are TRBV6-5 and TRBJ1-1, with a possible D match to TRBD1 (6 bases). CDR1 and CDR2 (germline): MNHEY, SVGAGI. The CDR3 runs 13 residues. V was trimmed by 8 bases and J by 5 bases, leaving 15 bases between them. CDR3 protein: CASGTGTKTEAFF. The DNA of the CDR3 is TGTGCCAGCGGAACAGGGACAAAGACTGAAGCTTTCTTT.

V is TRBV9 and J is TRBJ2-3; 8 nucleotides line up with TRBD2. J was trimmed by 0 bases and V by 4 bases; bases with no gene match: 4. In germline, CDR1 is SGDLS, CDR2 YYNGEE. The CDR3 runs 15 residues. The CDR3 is CASSNSGGSTDTQYF. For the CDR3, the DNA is TGTGCCAGCAGCAACTCGGGGGGGAGCACAGATACGCAGTATTTT.

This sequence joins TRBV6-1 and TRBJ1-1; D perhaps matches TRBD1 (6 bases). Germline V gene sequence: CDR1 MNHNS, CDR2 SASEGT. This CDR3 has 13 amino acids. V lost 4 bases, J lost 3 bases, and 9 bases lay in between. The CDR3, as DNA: TGTGCCAGCAGTGGGACAGACCACACTGAAGCTTTCTTT. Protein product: CASSGTDHTEAFF.

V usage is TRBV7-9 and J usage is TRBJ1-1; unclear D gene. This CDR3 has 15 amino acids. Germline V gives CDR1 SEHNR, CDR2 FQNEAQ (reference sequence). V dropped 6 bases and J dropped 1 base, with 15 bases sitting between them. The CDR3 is CASSLLVWANTEAFF. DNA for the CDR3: TGTGCCAGCAGTTTACTCGTATGGGCGAACACTGAAGCTTTCTTT.

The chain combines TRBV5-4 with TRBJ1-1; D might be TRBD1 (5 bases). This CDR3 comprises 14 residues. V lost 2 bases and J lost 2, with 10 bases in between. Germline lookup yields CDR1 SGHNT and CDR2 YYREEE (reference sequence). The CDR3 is CASSFGTPNTEAFF. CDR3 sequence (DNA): TGTGCCAGCAGCTTTGGGACTCCTAACACTGAAGCTTTCTTT.

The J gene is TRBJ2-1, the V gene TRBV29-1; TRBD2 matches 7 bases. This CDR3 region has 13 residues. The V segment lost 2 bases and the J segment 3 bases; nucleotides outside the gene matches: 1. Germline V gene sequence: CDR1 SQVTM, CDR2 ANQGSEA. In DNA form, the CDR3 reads TGCAGCGTTGAACGGGACTACTACAATGAGCAGTTCTTC. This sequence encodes CSVERDYYNEQFF.

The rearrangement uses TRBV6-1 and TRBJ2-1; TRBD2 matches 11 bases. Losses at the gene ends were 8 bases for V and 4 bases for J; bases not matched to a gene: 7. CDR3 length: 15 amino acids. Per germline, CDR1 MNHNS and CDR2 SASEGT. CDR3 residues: CASSLSGGGYNEQFF. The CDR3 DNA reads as TGTGCCAGCTCACTTAGCGGGGGGGGTTACAATGAGCAGTTCTTC.

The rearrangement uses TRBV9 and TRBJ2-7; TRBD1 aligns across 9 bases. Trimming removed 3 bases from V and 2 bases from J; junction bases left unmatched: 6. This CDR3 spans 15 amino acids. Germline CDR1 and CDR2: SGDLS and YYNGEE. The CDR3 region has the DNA TGTGCCAGCAGCGCATCGACAGGGGGGGCCTACGAGCAGTACTTC. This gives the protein CASSASTGGAYEQYF. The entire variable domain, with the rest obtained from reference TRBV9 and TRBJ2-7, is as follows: DSGVTQTPKHLITATGQRVTLRCSPRSGDLSVYWYQQSLDQGLQFLIQYYNGEERAKGNILERFSAQQFPDLHSELNLSSLELGDSALYFCASSASTGGAYEQYFGPGTRLTVT.

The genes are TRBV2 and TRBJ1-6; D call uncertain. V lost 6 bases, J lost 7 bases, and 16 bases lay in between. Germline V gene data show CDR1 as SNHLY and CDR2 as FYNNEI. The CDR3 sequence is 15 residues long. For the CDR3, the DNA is TGTGCCAGCAGGTCCCTAGCGGGTAGGAATTCACCCCTCCACTTT. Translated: CASRSLAGRNSPLHF.

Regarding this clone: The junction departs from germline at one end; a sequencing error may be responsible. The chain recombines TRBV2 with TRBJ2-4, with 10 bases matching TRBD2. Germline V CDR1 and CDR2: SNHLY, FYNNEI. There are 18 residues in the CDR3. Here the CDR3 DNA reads TGTGCCAGCAGTGAATCTAGCGGGGGTTCTATAGCCAAAAACAGTCAGTACTTC. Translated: CASSESSGGSIAKNSQYF.

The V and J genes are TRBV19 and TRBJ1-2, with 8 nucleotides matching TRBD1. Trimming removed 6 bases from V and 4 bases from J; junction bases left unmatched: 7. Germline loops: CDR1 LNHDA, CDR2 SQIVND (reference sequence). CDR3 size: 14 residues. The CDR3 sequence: CASSIPGTGYGYTF. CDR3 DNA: TGTGCCAGTAGCATTCCCGGGACAGGCTATGGCTACACCTTC.

The DNA for the CDR3 is TGTGCCAGCACTCCTAGCGGGGGGGCAAATGAGCAGTTCTTC. It yields the protein CASTPSGGANEQFF. The chain is built from TRBV11-2 and TRBJ2-1; the match to TRBD2 covers 12 bases. CDR1 SGHAT and CDR2 FQNNGV come from the germline V gene. The CDR3 runs 14 residues. J lost 7 bases, V lost 7 bases, and 5 bases had no gene match.